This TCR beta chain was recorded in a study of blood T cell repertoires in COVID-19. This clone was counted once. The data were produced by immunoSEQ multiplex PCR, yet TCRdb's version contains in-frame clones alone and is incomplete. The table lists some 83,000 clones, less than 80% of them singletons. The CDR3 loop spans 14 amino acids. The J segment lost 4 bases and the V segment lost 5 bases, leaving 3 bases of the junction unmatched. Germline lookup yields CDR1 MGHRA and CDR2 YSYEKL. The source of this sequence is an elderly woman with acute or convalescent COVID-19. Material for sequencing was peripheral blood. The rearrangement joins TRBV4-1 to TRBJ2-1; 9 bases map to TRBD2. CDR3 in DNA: TGCGCCAGCAGCGGCGGGGGGGCATACAATGAGCAGTTCTTC. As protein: CASSGGGAYNEQFF.